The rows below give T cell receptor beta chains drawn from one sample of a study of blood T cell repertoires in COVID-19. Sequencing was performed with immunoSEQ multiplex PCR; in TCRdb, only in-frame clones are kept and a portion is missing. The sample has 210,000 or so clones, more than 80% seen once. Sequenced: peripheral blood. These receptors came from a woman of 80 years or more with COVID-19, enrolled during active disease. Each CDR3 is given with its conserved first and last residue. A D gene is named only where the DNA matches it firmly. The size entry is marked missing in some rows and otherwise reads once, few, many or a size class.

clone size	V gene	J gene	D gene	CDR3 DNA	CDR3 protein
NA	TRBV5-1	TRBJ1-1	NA	TGCGCCAGCCACGACAGGAACACTGAAGCTTTCTTT	CASHDRNTEAFF
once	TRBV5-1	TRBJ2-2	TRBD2	TGCGCCAGCAGCGGCGGACTAGCAGGCACCGGGGAGCTGTTTTTT	CASSGGLAGTGELFF
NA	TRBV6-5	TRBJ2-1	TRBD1	TGTGCCAGCAGTTGGGATTTAACAGGGGGAGGAAAGCAGTTCTTC	CASSWDLTGGGKQFF
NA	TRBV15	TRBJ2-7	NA	TGTGCCACCAGCAGAGAAGATGCGAGCCCCTACGAGCAGTACTTC	CATSREDASPYEQYF
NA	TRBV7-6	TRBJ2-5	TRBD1	TGTGCCAGCAGCTTGGGGACAGCAGAAGAGACCCAGTACTTC	CASSLGTAEETQYF
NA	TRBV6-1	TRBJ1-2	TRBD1	TGTGCCAGCAGTGAAGGACAGGGTGGATGGTATGGCTACACCTTC	CASSEGQGGWYGYTF
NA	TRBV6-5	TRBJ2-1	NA	TGTGCCAGCAGATCTACCGGGAGCTCCTACAATGAGCAGTTCTTC	CASRSTGSSYNEQFF
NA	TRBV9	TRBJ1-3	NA	TGTGCCAGCAGCGGGACTGTTTGGTCTGGAAACACCATATATTTT	CASSGTVWSGNTIYF
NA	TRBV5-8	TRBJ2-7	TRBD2	TGTGCCAGCATCCCGAGGGTCCTAGCGGGGTTCCTCGGCGAGCAGTACTTC	CASIPRVLAGFLGEQYF
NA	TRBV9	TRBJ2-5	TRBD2	TGTGCCAGCAGCGTAGGGCTCCGAGCGCTAGCGGGACAAGAGGAGACCCAGTACTTC	CASSVGLRALAGQEETQYF
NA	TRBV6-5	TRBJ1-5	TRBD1	TGTGCCAGCAGATTTTCAGGACAGGGCAATCAGCCCCAGCATTTT	CASRFSGQGNQPQHF
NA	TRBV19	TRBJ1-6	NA	TGTGCCAGTAGTATAGATCCCTCCCAGGGCCCCTCGAGCTCCTATAATTCACCCCTCCACTTT	CASSIDPSQGPSSSYNSPLHF
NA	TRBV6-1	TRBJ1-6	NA	TGTGCCAGCAGTGAAATTAGGGGGGGATCACCCCTCCACTTT	CASSEIRGGSPLHF
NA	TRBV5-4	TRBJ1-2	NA	TGTGCCAGCAGCTTGGTGTCAATCCCGGGAGGCTATGGCTACACCTTC	CASSLVSIPGGYGYTF
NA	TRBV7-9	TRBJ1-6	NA	TGTGCCAGCACCTCGGGACAACTGATTTCACCCCTCCACTTT	CASTSGQLISPLHF
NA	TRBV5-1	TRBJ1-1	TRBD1	TGCGCCAGCAGTTTACAGGGGGTTGAAGCTTTCTTT	CASSLQGVEAFF
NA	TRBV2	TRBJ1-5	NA	TGTGCCAGCAGTGAACTGAGAGGGAATCAGCCCCAGCATTTT	CASSELRGNQPQHF
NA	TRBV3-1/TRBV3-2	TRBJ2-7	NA	TGTGCCAGCAGCCCTTTCGGACGAACTAGCTCCTACGAGCAGTACTTC	CASSPFGRTSSYEQYF
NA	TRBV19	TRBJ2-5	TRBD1	TGTGCCAGTAGTATCGGAACAGGGGGTGGGTCAGAGACCCAGTACTTC	CASSIGTGGGSETQYF
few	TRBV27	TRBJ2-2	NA	TGTGCCAGCAGTTTATATGCAACTCAGGAAGGGGAGCTGTTTTTT	CASSLYATQEGELFF